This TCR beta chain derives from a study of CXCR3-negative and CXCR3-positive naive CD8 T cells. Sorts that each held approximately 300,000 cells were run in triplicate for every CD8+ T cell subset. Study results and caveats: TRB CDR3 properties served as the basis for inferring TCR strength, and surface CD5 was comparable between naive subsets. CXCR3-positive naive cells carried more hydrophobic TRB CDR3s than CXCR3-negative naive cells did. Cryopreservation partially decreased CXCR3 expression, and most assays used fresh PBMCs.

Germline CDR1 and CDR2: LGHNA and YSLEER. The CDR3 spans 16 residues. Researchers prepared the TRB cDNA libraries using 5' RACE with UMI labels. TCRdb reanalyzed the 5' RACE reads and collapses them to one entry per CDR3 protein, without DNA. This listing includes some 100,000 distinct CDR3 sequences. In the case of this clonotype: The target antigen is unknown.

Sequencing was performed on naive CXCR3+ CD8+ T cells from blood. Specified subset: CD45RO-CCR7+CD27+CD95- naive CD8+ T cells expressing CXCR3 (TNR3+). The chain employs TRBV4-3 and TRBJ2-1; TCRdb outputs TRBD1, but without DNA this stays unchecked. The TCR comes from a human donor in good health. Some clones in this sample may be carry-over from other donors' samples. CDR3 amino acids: CASSQDGGGGYNEQFF.